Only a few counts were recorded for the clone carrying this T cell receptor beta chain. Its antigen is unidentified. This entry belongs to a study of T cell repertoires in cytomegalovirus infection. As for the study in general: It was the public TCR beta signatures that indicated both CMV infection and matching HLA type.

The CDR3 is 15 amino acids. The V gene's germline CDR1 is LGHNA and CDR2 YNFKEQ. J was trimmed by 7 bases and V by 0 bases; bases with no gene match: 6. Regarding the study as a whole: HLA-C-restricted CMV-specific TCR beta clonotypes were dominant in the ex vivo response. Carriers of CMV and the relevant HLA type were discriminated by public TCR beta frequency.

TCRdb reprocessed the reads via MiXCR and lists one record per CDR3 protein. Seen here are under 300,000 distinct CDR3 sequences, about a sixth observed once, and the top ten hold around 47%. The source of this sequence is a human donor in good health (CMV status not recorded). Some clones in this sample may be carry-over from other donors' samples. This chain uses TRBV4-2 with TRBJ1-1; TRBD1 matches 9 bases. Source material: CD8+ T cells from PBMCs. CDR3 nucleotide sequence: TGTGCCAGCAGCCAAGATAGTCCGGGACAGGGTGAAGCTTTCTTT. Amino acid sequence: CASSQDSPGQGEAFF.